This T cell receptor beta chain came from a study of blood T cell repertoires in COVID-19. Sequencing was performed with immunoSEQ multiplex PCR; in TCRdb, only in-frame clones are kept and a portion is missing. The repertoire consists of roughly 150,000 clones, with over 90% occurring once and the leading ten covering 2%. V lost 7 bases to trimming and J lost 2 bases; unmatched junction nucleotides: 9. The CDR3 is 16 amino acids. The germline CDR1 and CDR2 sequences are LNHDA and SQIVND (reference sequence). It was during active infection that Seattle patients were enrolled and then longitudinally followed.

Sequences were obtained from peripheral blood. V gene TRBV19 combines with J gene TRBJ1-5; 9 positions agree with TRBD1. The source is a woman aged 55-75 years with COVID-19, enrolled during active disease. The CDR3 DNA sequence: TGTGCCAGTACCCCGACAGGGGGTCATGGCAATCAGCCCCAGCATTTT. Its translation is CASTPTGGHGNQPQHF.